One sample yielded the 9 T cell receptor beta chains listed below, sequenced in a study of blood T cell repertoires in COVID-19. Assay used: immunoSEQ multiplex PCR; TCRdb lists only in-frame clones, some missing. The sample includes fewer than 100,000 clones, about 88% of them seen just once. Sequences were obtained from peripheral blood. These receptors all come from a man in his 60s with acute or convalescent COVID-19.

This chain connects TRBV7-2 to TRBJ1-2; possible D gene TRBD1, 6 bases. This CDR3 comprises 16 residues. Trimming shortened V by 4 bases and J by 7 bases, and 22 bases separated the two germline ends. From germline, CDR1 is SGHTA and CDR2 FQGNSA. As DNA, the CDR3 is TGTGCCAGCAGCTCCAGGACAGCCCCGGTTGGTTTTGGCTACACCTTC. It codes for CASSSRTAPVGFGYTF.

The chain employs TRBV6-5 and TRBJ1-5; perhaps TRBD1 as D (6 bases). The CDR3 sequence is 14 residues long. Per the germline V gene, CDR1 is MNHEY and CDR2 is SVGAGI. Trimming left V 6 bases short and J 6 bases short, with 15 bases between. CDR3 protein: CASRPTGMSQPQHF. CDR3 DNA: TGTGCCAGCAGACCCACAGGGATGAGTCAGCCCCAGCATTTT.

The CDR3 protein is CASSYSTVQNHYGYTF. CDR3 nucleotides: TGTGCCAGCAGTTACTCGACAGTGCAGAATCACTATGGCTACACCTTC. The chain carries TRBV6-6 and TRBJ1-2; a weak D match, TRBD1 (5 bases). The CDR3 spans 16 residues. V was shortened by 0 bases and J by 3 bases, with 14 bases between the two germline ends. CDR1 is MNHNY, CDR2 SVGAGI, per germline (reference sequence).

The V call is TRBV7-9, the J call TRBJ1-4, with 7 bases lining up with TRBD1. Germline lookup yields CDR1 SEHNR and CDR2 FQNEAQ (reference sequence). The CDR3 has 13 amino acids. With V trimmed by 5 bases and J by 11 bases, 8 bases remained unmatched. The CDR3 spells CASSRRDSPKLFF. The CDR3 bases are TGTGCCAGCAGCAGACGGGACAGCCCGAAACTGTTTTTT.

This sequence joins TRBV5-1 and TRBJ1-1, with 9 nucleotides matching TRBD1. The CDR3 consists of 15 residues. Germline V gene lookup returns CDR1 SGHRS and CDR2 YFSETQ. After removal of 0 bases from V and 5 bases from J, the junction contained 5 bases not matched to a gene. CDR3 nucleotides: TGCGCCAGCAGCTTGGTACAGGGGGCTTCAACTGAAGCTTTCTTT. It codes for CASSLVQGASTEAFF.

The V gene is TRBV5-1, the J gene TRBJ1-4; D unresolved. This CDR3 spans 16 amino acids. V lost 2 bases to trimming and J lost 5 bases, with 16 bases between them. Germline assignment: CDR1 SGHRS and CDR2 YFSETQ. The DNA of the CDR3 is TGCGCCAGCAGCTTAATCGCGGGCACAGAAAATGAAAAACTGTTTTTT. Residues: CASSLIAGTENEKLFF.

The chain couples TRBV5-4 to TRBJ1-2; D remains unclear. CDR3 length equals 13 residues. V was clipped by 4 bases and J by 0 bases, with 7 bases between them. The germline CDR1 and CDR2 sequences are SGHNT and YYREEE (reference sequence). The DNA of the CDR3 is TGTGCCAGCAGCGGCGGAGCTAACTATGGCTACACCTTC. It specifies CASSGGANYGYTF. Full variable domain (outside the CDR3, taken from reference TRBV5-4 and TRBJ1-2): ETGVTQSPTHLIKTRGQQVTLRCSSQSGHNTVSWYQQALGQGPQFIFQYYREEENGRGNFPPRFSGLQFPNYSSELNVNALELDDSALYLCASSGGANYGYTFGSGTRLTVV.

The chain combines TRBV27 with TRBJ2-7, with D possibly being TRBD1 (5 bases). The V and J ends lost 6 bases and 3 bases respectively, with 6 bases between them. The CDR3 runs to 11 residues. From germline, CDR1 is MNHEY and CDR2 SMNVEV (reference sequence). The CDR3 DNA reads as TGTGCCAGCAGCCAGGGCTACGAGCAGTACTTC. It yields the protein CASSQGYEQYF.

The rearrangement links TRBV7-8 to TRBJ1-2, with no clear D. Germline CDR1 is SGHVS and CDR2 is FQNEAQ. With 0 bases removed from V and 2 bases from J, the gap between germline ends came to 7 bases. The CDR3 extends over 14 amino acids. CDR3 residues: CASSLAGSNYGYTF. CDR3 nucleotide sequence: TGTGCCAGCAGCTTAGCGGGCAGCAACTATGGCTACACCTTC.